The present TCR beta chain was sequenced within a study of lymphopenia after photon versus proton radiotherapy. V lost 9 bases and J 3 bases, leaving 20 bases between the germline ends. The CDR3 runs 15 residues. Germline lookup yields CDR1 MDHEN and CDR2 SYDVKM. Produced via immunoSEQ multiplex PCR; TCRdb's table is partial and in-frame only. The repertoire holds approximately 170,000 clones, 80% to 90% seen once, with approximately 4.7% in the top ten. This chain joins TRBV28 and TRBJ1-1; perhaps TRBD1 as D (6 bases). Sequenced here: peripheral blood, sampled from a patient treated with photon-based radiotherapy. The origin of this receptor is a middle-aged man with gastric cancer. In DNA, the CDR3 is TGTGCCAGTCCAAAGGGCAGGGGTTCGGACACTGAAGCTTTCTTT. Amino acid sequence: CASPKGRGSDTEAFF. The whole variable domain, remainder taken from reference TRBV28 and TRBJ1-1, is DVKVTQSSRYLVKRTGEKVFLECVQDMDHENMFWYRQDPGLGLRLIYFSYDVKMKEKGDIPEGYSVSREKKERFSLILESASTNQTSMYLCASPKGRGSDTEAFFGQGTRLTVV.